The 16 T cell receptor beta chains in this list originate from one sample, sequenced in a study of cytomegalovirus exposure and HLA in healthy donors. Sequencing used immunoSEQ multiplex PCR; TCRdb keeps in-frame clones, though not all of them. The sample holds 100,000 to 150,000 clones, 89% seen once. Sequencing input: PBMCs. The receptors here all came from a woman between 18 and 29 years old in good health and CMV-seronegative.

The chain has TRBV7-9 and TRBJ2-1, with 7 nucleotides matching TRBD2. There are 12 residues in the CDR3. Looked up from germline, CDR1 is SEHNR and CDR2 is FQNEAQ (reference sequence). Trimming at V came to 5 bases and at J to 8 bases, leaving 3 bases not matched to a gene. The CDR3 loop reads CASSTSVDEQFF. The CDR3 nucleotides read TGTGCCAGCAGCACTAGCGTGGATGAGCAGTTCTTC.

The CDR3 is CAWRPPVGQGGNSPLHF. For the CDR3, the DNA is TGTGCCTGGAGACCCCCTGTTGGGCAGGGAGGTAATTCACCCCTCCACTTT. The chain links TRBV30 to TRBJ1-6, with D perhaps TRBD1 (5 bases). V was pared by 3 bases and J by 6 bases, with 21 bases between. CDR3 length: 17 residues. Germline CDR1 GTSNPN, CDR2 SVGIG (reference sequence).

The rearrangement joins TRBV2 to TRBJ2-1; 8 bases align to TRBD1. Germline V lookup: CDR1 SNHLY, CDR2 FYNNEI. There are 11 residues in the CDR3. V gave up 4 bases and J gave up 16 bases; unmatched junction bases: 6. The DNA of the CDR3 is TGTGCCAGCAGTGGATGGGACAGGCAATTCTTC. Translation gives CASSGWDRQFF.

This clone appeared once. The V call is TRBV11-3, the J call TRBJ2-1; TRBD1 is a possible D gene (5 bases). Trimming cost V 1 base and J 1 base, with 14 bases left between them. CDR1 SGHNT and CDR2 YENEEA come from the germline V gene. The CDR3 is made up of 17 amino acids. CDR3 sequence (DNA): TGTGCCAGCAGCTTAGGTTTAGGTCAGGGTTCCTACAATGAGCAGTTCTTC. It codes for CASSLGLGQGSYNEQFF.

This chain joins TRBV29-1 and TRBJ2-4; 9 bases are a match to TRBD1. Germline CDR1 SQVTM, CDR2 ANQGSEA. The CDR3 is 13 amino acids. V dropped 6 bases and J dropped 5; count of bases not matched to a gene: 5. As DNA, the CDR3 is TGCAGCGTAGAGGGACAGGGACAAAACATTCAGTACTTC. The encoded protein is CSVEGQGQNIQYF.

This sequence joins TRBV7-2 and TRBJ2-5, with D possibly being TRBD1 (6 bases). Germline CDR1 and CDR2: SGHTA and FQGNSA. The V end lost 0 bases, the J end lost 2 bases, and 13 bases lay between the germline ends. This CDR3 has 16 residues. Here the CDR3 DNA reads TGTGCCAGCAGCTTAGCTTTCACAGGGCTGCAAGAGACCCAGTACTTC. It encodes CASSLAFTGLQETQYF.

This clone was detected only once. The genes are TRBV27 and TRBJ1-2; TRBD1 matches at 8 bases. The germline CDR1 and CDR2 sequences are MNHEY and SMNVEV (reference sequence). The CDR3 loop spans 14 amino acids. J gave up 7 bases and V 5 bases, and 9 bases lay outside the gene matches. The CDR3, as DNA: TGTGCCAGCAGTGGGGGGACAGGCCTATTTGGCTACACCTTC. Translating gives CASSGGTGLFGYTF.

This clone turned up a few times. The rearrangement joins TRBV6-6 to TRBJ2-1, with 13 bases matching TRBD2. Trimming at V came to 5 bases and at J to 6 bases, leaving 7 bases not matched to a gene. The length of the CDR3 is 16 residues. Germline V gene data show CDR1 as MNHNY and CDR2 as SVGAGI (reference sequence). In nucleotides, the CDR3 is TGTGCCAGCAGTCCGGGGACTAGCGGGATTTCCAATGAGCAGTTCTTC. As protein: CASSPGTSGISNEQFF.

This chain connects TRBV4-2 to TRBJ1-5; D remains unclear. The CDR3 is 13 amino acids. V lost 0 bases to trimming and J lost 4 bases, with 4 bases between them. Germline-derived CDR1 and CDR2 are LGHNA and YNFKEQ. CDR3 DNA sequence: TGTGCCAGCAGCCAAGATATAAATCAGCCCCAGCATTTT. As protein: CASSQDINQPQHF.

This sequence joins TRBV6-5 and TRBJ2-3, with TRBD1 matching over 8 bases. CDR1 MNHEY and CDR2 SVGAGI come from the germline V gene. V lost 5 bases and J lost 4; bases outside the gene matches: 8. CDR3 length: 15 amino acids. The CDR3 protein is CASSTQGAVADTQYF. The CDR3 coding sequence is TGTGCCAGCAGTACCCAGGGGGCAGTGGCAGATACGCAGTATTTT.

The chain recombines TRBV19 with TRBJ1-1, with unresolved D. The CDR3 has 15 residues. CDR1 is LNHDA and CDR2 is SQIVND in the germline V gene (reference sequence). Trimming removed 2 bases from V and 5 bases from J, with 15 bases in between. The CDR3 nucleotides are TGTGCCAGTAGTATATTCGTTCGGGAGGATACTGAAGCTTTCTTT. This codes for CASSIFVREDTEAFF.

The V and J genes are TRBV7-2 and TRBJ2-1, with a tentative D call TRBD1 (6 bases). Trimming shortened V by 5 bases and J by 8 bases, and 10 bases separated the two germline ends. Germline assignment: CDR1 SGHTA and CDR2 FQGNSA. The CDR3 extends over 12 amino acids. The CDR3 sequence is CASSQTGYEQFF. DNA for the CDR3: TGTGCCAGCAGCCAAACAGGGTATGAGCAGTTCTTC.

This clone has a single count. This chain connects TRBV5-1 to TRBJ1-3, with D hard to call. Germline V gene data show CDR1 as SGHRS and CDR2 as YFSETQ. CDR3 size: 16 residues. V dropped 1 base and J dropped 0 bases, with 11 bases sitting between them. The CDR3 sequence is CASSLLGRSSGNTIYF. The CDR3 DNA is TGCGCCAGCAGCTTGTTAGGTCGGAGCTCTGGAAACACCATATATTTT.

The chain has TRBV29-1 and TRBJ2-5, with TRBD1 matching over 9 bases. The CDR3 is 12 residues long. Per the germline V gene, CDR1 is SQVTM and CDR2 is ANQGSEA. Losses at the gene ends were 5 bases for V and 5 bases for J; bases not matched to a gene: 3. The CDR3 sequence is CSVRDRVETQYF. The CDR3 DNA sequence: TGCAGCGTTCGGGACAGGGTCGAGACCCAGTACTTC.

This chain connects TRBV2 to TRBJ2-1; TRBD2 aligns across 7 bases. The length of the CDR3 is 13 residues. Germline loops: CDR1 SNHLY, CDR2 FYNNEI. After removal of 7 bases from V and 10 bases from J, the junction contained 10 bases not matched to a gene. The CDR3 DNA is TGTGCCAGCAACGATGGGGGGGGAGGGGAGCAGTTCTTC. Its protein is CASNDGGGGEQFF.

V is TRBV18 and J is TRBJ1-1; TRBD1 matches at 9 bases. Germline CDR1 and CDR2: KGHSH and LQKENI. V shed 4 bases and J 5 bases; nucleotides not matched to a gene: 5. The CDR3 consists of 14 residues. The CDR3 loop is CASSRGQGSTEAFF. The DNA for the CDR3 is TGTGCCAGCTCACGCGGACAGGGGAGTACTGAAGCTTTCTTT.